The 2 T cell receptor beta chains given below trace back to one sample, sequenced in a study of glioma-infiltrating T cells after dendritic cell vaccination. The time point was: after dendritic cell vaccination, including at tumor progression/relapse. The method was immunoSEQ multiplex PCR; TCRdb's version includes in-frame clones alone and lacks a portion of them. The data hold about 99,000 clones, with 65% to 85% observed a single time. Sequencing was performed on blood, taken after dendritic cell vaccination. These receptors were taken from a human donor with glioblastoma.

The CDR3 is CASSLLRGATEAFF. CDR3 coding DNA: TGTGCCAGCAGTCTACTCAGGGGGGCCACTGAAGCTTTCTTT. The V gene is TRBV27, the J gene TRBJ1-1; 7 bases are shared with TRBD1. Germline V CDR1 and CDR2: MNHEY, SMNVEV (reference sequence). This CDR3 spans 14 amino acids. V lost 5 bases and J lost 4; bases outside the gene matches: 7.

The CDR3 DNA is TGTGCCAGCAGTGAGCGGGGGGCGGCTTTCTTT. Amino acids: CASSERGAAFF. This chain links TRBV6-1 with TRBJ1-1, with D tentatively TRBD1 (6 bases). CDR1 and CDR2 from the germline V gene are MNHNS and SASEGT. V was shortened by 3 bases and J by 11 bases, with 10 bases between the two germline ends. The CDR3 is made up of 11 amino acids.